This T cell receptor beta chain was recorded in a study of shared clonotypes between healthy human individuals. Across the study: For every donor, three CD4 naive, three CD4 memory, two CD8 naive and one CD8 memory plates were used. Findings of the study overall: In the sorted subsets, rarefaction showed sequencing was incomplete despite large depth.

Assay: immunoSEQ multiplex PCR; the TCRdb copy retains only in-frame clones and omits some. This sample has approximately 1,500,000 clones; more than 95% occur once, and the top ten carry roughly 1.1%. The donors, healthy adults who were HIV-negative, had experienced no recent acute infections or vaccinations. All participating donors were Caucasian adults from Nashville, Tennessee. Concerning this clone itself: Its matching antigen is unknown.

Sequences were obtained from naive CD4+ T cells sorted from blood. Subset noted: CD45RA+ positively selected. This receptor was taken from a man under 40 in good health.

This chain's CDR3 is CASSLDGQSHEKLFF. CDR3 nucleotide sequence: TGCGCCAGCAGCTTGGATGGACAGAGCCATGAAAAACTGTTTTTT. J is TRBJ1-4 and V is TRBV5-1, with D maybe TRBD1 (6 bases). The V gene's germline CDR1 is SGHRS and CDR2 YFSETQ. V was clipped by 0 bases and J by 6 bases, with 12 bases between them. The CDR3 length is 15 residues.